The rows below give T cell receptor beta chains drawn from one sample of a study of T cells in Graves' hyperthyroidism and ophthalmopathy. MiXCR was run by TCRdb on the multiplex PCR reads, yielding one entry per CDR3 protein. The sample lists about 600,000 distinct CDR3 sequences; 16% were seen once. The specimen sequenced was blood. The receptor set was obtained from a woman between 35 and 50 years old with Graves' ophthalmopathy. The CDR3 runs from the conserved cysteine through the conserved F or W. The order of the fields is CDR3 DNA, CDR3 protein, D gene, V gene, J gene, clone size. The D gene is left open where the match is weak. Clone size appears in some rows only: once, few, many, or a class for an expanded clone.

DNA: TGTGCCATCAGTGAGACAGGGAGCACAGATACGCAGTATTTT; CDR3: CAISETGSTDTQYF; D: NA; V: TRBV10-3; J: TRBJ2-3; size: few
DNA: TGTGCCAGCAGCCTTTTACGGGCAACCACAGATACGCAGTATTTT; CDR3: CASSLLRATTDTQYF; D: NA; V: TRBV13; J: TRBJ2-3; size: few
DNA: TGTGCCAGCAGTTCCAAAGACAGGGGCAGATATAATTCACCCCTCCACTTT; CDR3: CASSSKDRGRYNSPLHF; D: TRBD1; V: TRBV6-2/TRBV6-3; J: TRBJ1-6; size: NA
DNA: TGTGCCAGCACCGACATTAACACCGGGGAGCTGTTTTTT; CDR3: CASTDINTGELFF; D: NA; V: TRBV12-3/TRBV12-4; J: TRBJ2-2; size: few
DNA: TGCGCCAGCAGCTCTAGCGGGTTAAATGAGCAGTTCTTC; CDR3: CASSSSGLNEQFF; D: TRBD2; V: TRBV5-1; J: TRBJ2-1; size: many
DNA: TGTGCCACCAGCAGACAGGGTGGGACCGGGGAGCTGTTTTTT; CDR3: CATSRQGGTGELFF; D: NA; V: TRBV15; J: TRBJ2-2; size: few
DNA: TGTGCCAGCAGCTTAGATGCGATGGAAGAGACCCAGTACTTC; CDR3: CASSLDAMEETQYF; D: NA; V: TRBV11-2; J: TRBJ2-5; size: many
DNA: TGTGCCAGCAGTGACTCCCCGGTGGGGGCGAACACCGGGGAGCTGTTTTTT; CDR3: CASSDSPVGANTGELFF; D: NA; V: TRBV6-4; J: TRBJ2-2; size: NA
DNA: TGTGCCAGCAGCACAGCGGGAACAGATACGCAGTATTTT; CDR3: CASSTAGTDTQYF; D: TRBD2; V: TRBV28; J: TRBJ2-3; size: many
DNA: TGTGCCAGCAGGGGGGCTAGCGGGAGTCGGAGCTCCTACAATGAGCAGTTCTTC; CDR3: CASRGASGSRSSYNEQFF; D: TRBD2; V: TRBV12-3/TRBV12-4; J: TRBJ2-1; size: NA
DNA: TGTGCCAGTAGTATCGCGCGAATGAATCAGCCCCAGCATTTT; CDR3: CASSIARMNQPQHF; D: NA; V: TRBV19; J: TRBJ1-5; size: few
DNA: TGTGCCAGCAGTCCTCTAGCGGGAGACTCGTGTGAGCAGTTCTTC; CDR3: CASSPLAGDSCEQFF; D: TRBD2; V: TRBV28; J: TRBJ2-1; size: many
DNA: TGTGCCAGCAGCCACGGGGGGTTCGGAGTATACAATGAGCAGTTCTTC; CDR3: CASSHGGFGVYNEQFF; D: TRBD2; V: TRBV14; J: TRBJ2-1; size: NA
DNA: TGTGCCAGCAGCTTGGTAACAGGGGTGTACACTGAAGCTTTCTTT; CDR3: CASSLVTGVYTEAFF; D: TRBD1; V: TRBV5-5; J: TRBJ1-1; size: few
DNA: TGTGCCAGCAGTTTTGGTCCGGGACTGCCGAACACTGAAGCTTTCTTT; CDR3: CASSFGPGLPNTEAFF; D: NA; V: TRBV6-2/TRBV6-3; J: TRBJ1-1; size: NA
DNA: TGTGCCTGGAGTGCAGGACAGGGTCTCACCGGGGAGCTGTTTTTT; CDR3: CAWSAGQGLTGELFF; D: TRBD1; V: TRBV30; J: TRBJ2-2; size: many
DNA: TGTGCCATCAGTGACACCGGGACAGCGAACACCGGGGAGCTGTTTTTT; CDR3: CAISDTGTANTGELFF; D: TRBD1; V: TRBV10-3; J: TRBJ2-2; size: NA
DNA: TGTGCCAGCAGCACCCGGGGCGCCCTGGGTGAGCAGTTCTTC; CDR3: CASSTRGALGEQFF; D: NA; V: TRBV9; J: TRBJ2-1; size: few
DNA: TGTGCCAGCAGCGGCAGGGTCGGTGAAAAACTGTTTTTT; CDR3: CASSGRVGEKLFF; D: NA; V: TRBV7-2; J: TRBJ1-4; size: once
DNA: TGTGCCAGTCGGGCCGGGTCGAACACCGGGGAGCTGTTTTTT; CDR3: CASRAGSNTGELFF; D: NA; V: TRBV2; J: TRBJ2-2; size: few
DNA: TGTGCCAGCACCGGAACAGGGGGCAATCAGCCCCAGCATTTT; CDR3: CASTGTGGNQPQHF; D: TRBD1; V: TRBV12-3/TRBV12-4; J: TRBJ1-5; size: many
DNA: TGTGCCAGCAGCTTAGCTGAAGCAACTAATGAAAAACTGTTTTTT; CDR3: CASSLAEATNEKLFF; D: NA; V: TRBV7-9; J: TRBJ1-4; size: NA
DNA: TGTGCCAGCAGTTCCCAGGGGGCCCCCTACAATGAGCAGTTCTTC; CDR3: CASSSQGAPYNEQFF; D: TRBD1; V: TRBV27; J: TRBJ2-1; size: few
DNA: TGTGCCAGCAGTTTCAGGTTCCGCTACGAGCAGTACTTC; CDR3: CASSFRFRYEQYF; D: NA; V: TRBV27; J: TRBJ2-7; size: many
DNA: TGTGCCAGTAGTCTGGGACTAGCGGGCCCCCGCACAGATACGCAGTATTTT; CDR3: CASSLGLAGPRTDTQYF; D: TRBD2; V: TRBV19; J: TRBJ2-3; size: NA
DNA: TGTGCCAGCAGTGTGACAGGGGGCGAGCAGTACTTC; CDR3: CASSVTGGEQYF; D: TRBD1; V: TRBV28; J: TRBJ2-7; size: many
DNA: TGTGCCAGCAAAGACAGGGGAGCCAATGAGCAGTTCTTC; CDR3: CASKDRGANEQFF; D: TRBD1; V: TRBV28; J: TRBJ2-1; size: NA